This entry lists 6 T cell receptor beta chains sequenced from one sample in a study of cytotoxic CD8 clonotypes in ibrutinib-treated CLL. Assay used: immunoSEQ multiplex PCR; TCRdb lists only in-frame clones, some missing. The sample lists about 50,000 clones, about 50% occurring once. This specimen consisted of PBMCs, obtained after 24 months of ibrutinib treatment. The receptors originated from a human donor with chronic lymphocytic leukemia.

This clone was seen a few times. The CDR3 region is CASSFRGSGNLELFF. The CDR3 DNA follows: TGTGCCAGCAGTTTCCGCGGGTCAGGAAACTTAGAACTGTTTTTT. V gene TRBV28 combines with J gene TRBJ1-4; D ambiguous. Per the germline V gene, CDR1 is MDHEN and CDR2 is SYDVKM. This CDR3 spans 15 amino acids. Trimming removed 3 bases at V and 12 bases at J, with 20 bases between.

The gene calls are TRBV10-1 and TRBJ2-1; D is unresolved. Per germline, CDR1 WNHNN and CDR2 SYGVQD (reference sequence). Trimming pared 3 bases from V and 7 bases from J, leaving 10 bases between. This CDR3 has 13 amino acids. The DNA of the CDR3 is TGCGCCAGCAGTGACGCTGGCAGGAATGAGCAGTTCTTC. Encoded protein: CASSDAGRNEQFF.

This clone was recorded at least ten times. The J gene is TRBJ1-2, the V gene TRBV5-4; possibly TRBD1 for D (5 bases). Trimming removed 4 bases at V and 8 bases at J, with 18 bases between. The CDR3 has 14 residues. Germline assignment: CDR1 SGHNT and CDR2 YYREEE (reference sequence). CDR3 DNA sequence: TGTGCCAGCAGCGCTTTAGCGGACGGGGCCGGCTACACCTTC. Its translation is CASSALADGAGYTF.

The chain employs TRBV6-1 and TRBJ1-4, with 7 nucleotides matching TRBD1. This CDR3 comprises 15 residues. The V and J ends lost 5 bases and 5 bases, in that order; junction bases with no gene match: 8. Germline V lookup: CDR1 MNHNS, CDR2 SASEGT. The CDR3 region is CASSSRQGSNEKLFF. For the CDR3, the DNA is TGTGCCAGCAGTTCCCGACAGGGCTCGAATGAAAAACTGTTTTTT.

This clone appeared a few times. The chain has TRBV4-1 and TRBJ1-5; D unclear. The V and J ends lost 0 bases and 2 bases respectively, with 8 bases between them. Germline V gives CDR1 MGHRA, CDR2 YSYEKL. The CDR3 is 15 amino acids. The DNA for the CDR3 is TGCGCCAGCAGCCAAGATTGGCCAGGCAATCAGCCCCAGCATTTT. Its protein is CASSQDWPGNQPQHF.

The chain combines TRBV6-6 with TRBJ1-3; 7 nucleotides match TRBD1. Losses at the gene ends were 2 bases for V and 4 bases for J; bases not matched to a gene: 2. The germline V gene has CDR1 MNHNY and CDR2 SVGAGI (reference sequence). The CDR3 covers 14 residues. The CDR3 is CASSYDRAGNTIYF. The CDR3, as DNA: TGTGCCAGCAGTTACGACAGGGCGGGAAACACCATATATTTT.